This T cell receptor (beta chain) comes out of a study of cytomegalovirus exposure and HLA in healthy donors. Study-level findings and limits: Among the CMV-associated chains, a few were confirmed in vitro as specific for CMV antigens.

As concerns this clone: Antigen: not known.

The CDR3 runs to 15 residues. Trimming removed 5 bases from V and 7 bases from J; junction bases left unmatched: 10. Germline assignment: CDR1 SGHTS and CDR2 YDEGEE. With 60 Vbeta and 13 Jbeta primers, the PCR was carried out. Using immunoSEQ multiplex PCR, the repertoire was profiled, and TCRdb retains in-frame clones only, with some absent. The table lists approximately 95,000 clones, 81% of them singletons. What was sequenced was PBMCs. The clonotype was recovered from a woman in her sixties or seventies in good health and CMV-seropositive. The chain has TRBV5-8 and TRBJ2-1; 9 positions agree with TRBD1. CDR3 in amino acids: CASSFEGQGYNEQFF. The DNA of the CDR3 is TGTGCCAGCAGTTTCGAGGGACAGGGCTATAATGAGCAGTTCTTC.